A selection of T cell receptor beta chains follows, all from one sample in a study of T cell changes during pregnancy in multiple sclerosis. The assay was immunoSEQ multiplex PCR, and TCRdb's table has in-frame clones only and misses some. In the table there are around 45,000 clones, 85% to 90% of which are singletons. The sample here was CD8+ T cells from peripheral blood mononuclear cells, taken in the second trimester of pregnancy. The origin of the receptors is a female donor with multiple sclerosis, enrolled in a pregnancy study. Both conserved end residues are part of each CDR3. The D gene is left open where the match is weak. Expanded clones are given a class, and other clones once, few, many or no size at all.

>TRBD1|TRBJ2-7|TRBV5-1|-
TGCGCCAGCAGCTCGGGACAGATCCCCAGTGAGGAGCAGTACTTC
CASSSGQIPSEEQYF
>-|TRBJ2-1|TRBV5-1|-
TGCGCCAGCAGAGCGGTCCTCTCCTACAATGAGCAGTTCTTC
CASRAVLSYNEQFF
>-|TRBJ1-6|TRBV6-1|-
TGTGCCAGCAGTGACAGGGGCGACAATTCACCCCTCCACTTT
CASSDRGDNSPLHF
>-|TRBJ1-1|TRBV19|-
TGTGCCAGTAGTATAGGGGGCGGCATGAACACTGAAGCTTTCTTT
CASSIGGGMNTEAFF
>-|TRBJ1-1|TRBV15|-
TGTGCCACCAGCCTAGGGCAGGGCCCCCCAGAAGCTTTCTTT
CATSLGQGPPEAFF
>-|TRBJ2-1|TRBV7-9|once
TGTGCCAGCAGCTCAGGGGTTCTGAGCAATGAGCAGTTCTTC
CASSSGVLSNEQFF
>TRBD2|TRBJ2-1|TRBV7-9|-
TGTGCCAGCATCAACTCGCTAGCGGCGACCTACAATGAGCAGTTCTTC
CASINSLAATYNEQFF
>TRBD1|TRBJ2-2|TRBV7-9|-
TGTGCCAGCAGCTGGCAAGACAGGGCCGGGGAGCTGTTTTTT
CASSWQDRAGELFF
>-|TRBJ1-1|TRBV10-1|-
TGCGCCAGCAGTTTTGGAGGGAACACTGAAGCTTTCTTT
CASSFGGNTEAFF
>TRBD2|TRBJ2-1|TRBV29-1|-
TGCAGCGCCCCTACGGGGGACTACTACAATGAGCAGTTCTTC
CSAPTGDYYNEQFF
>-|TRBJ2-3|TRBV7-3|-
TGTGCCAGCAGCTTACTTGGAACCGGGGGCACAGATACGCAGTATTTT
CASSLLGTGGTDTQYF
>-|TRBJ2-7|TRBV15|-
TGTGCCACCAGCAGAGATAGCACAGGGACCTACGAGCAGTACTTC
CATSRDSTGTYEQYF
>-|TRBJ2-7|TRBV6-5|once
TGTGCCAGCGAAACCGACAGCTCCTACGAGCAGTACTTC
CASETDSSYEQYF
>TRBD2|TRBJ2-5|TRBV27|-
TGTGCCAGCAGTGGGACCGGGACTAGCATAGAGACCCAGTACTTC
CASSGTGTSIETQYF
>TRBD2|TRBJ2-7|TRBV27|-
TGTGCCATCGGGGGGTACGGATCGGACGAGCAGTACTTC
CAIGGYGSDEQYF
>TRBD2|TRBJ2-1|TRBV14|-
TGTGCCAGCAGCCCCAGCGGTCTAGCGGGACCGTTCTACAATGAGCAGTTCTTC
CASSPSGLAGPFYNEQFF
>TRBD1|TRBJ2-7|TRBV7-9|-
TGTGCCAGCAGCGTATACGACAGGGCCTACGAGCAGTACTTC
CASSVYDRAYEQYF
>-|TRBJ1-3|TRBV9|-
TGTGCCAGCAGCGTAGTGGGCAGCCCGGGAAACACCATATATTTT
CASSVVGSPGNTIYF
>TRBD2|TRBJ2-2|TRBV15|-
TGTGCCACCAGCAGAGATGGGGGGGTCACCGGGGAGCTGTTTTTT
CATSRDGGVTGELFF
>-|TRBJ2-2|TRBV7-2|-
TGTGCCAGCAGCCACGGTGCCGGGGAGCTGTTTTTT
CASSHGAGELFF
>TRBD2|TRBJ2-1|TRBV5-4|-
TGTGCCAGCAGCGCCGAAACTAGCGGGGGGGTTGATGAGCAGTTCTTC
CASSAETSGGVDEQFF
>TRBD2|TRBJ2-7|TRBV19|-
TGTGCCGCTGGGGGGGTCTACGAGCAGTACTTC
CAAGGVYEQYF
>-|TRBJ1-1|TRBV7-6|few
TGTGCCAGCAGGCCCGGAGGGATGAACACTGAAGCTTTCTTT
CASRPGGMNTEAFF
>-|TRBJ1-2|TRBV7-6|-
TGTGCCAGCAGCCCGGGAACGCCCTATGGCTACACCTTC
CASSPGTPYGYTF